What follows is one TCR beta chain and its context. The data are from a study of blood T cell repertoires in COVID-19. Whole-study context: Collection of acute and convalescent COVID-19 samples took place in the United States, Italy and Spain. Sources were T cells, B-cell-depleted T cells, or PBMCs; the material itself was cDNA or gDNA.

V was pared by 0 bases and J by 5 bases, with 2 bases of the junction left unmatched. Germline CDR1 is SGHRS and CDR2 is YFSETQ. This CDR3 region has 15 residues. Authors' processing steps: Reference gene primer amplification gave estimated nucleated cell counts. Assay used: immunoSEQ multiplex PCR; TCRdb lists only in-frame clones, some missing. The V and J calls and the clone size are those of that table, but D and trimming were determined from the DNA. The table records 120,000 or so clones, about 89% of them present only once. J is TRBJ1-6 and V is TRBV5-1; TRBD1 agrees at 7 bases. The receptor's source is a woman aged 55-75 years with acute or convalescent COVID-19. The sequenced sample was peripheral blood. The CDR3 DNA is TGCGCCAGCAGCTTGGGTGACAGGGATAATTCACCCCTCCACTTT. This codes for CASSLGDRDNSPLHF. The full variable domain, with the rest looked up from reference TRBV5-1 and TRBJ1-6, is KAGVTQTPRYLIKTRGQQVTLSCSPISGHRSVSWYQQTPGQGLQFLFEYFSETQRNKGNFPGRFSGRQFSNSRSEMNVSTLELGDSALYLCASSLGDRDNSPLHFGNGTRLTVT.